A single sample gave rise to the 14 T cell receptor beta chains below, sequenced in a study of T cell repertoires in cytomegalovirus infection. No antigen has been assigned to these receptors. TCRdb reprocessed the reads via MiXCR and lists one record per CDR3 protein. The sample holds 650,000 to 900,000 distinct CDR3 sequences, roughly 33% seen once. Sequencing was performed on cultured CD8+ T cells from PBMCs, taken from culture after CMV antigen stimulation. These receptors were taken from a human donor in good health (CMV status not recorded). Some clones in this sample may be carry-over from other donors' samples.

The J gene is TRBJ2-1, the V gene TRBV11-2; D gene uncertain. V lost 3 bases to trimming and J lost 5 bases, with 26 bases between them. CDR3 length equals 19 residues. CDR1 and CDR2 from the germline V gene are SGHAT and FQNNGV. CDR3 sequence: CASSLVVGYTILTNNEQFF. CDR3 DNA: TGTGCCAGCAGCTTGGTGGTCGGGTACACCATACTTACGAACAATGAGCAGTTCTTC.

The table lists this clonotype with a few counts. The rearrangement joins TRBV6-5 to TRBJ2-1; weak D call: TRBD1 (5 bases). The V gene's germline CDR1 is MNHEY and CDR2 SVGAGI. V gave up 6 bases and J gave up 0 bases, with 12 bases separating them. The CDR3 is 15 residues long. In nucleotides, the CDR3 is TGTGCCAGCAGGGTAGAAGACAGCTCCTACAATGAGCAGTTCTTC. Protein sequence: CASRVEDSSYNEQFF.

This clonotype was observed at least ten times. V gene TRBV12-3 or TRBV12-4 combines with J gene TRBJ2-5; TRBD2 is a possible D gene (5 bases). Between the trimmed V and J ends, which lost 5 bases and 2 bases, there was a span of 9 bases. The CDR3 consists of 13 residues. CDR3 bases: TGTGCCAGCAGTCCGGGGAGTCAAGAGACCCAGTACTTC. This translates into CASSPGSQETQYF.

The CDR3 spells CASSLNREGQPQHF. CDR3 bases: TGTGCCAGCAGTTTAAACAGGGAGGGTCAGCCCCAGCATTTT. The rearrangement uses TRBV27 and TRBJ1-5, with D tentatively TRBD1 (6 bases). Deletions cut 2 bases from V and 6 bases from J, with 11 bases between. This CDR3 contains 14 residues. In germline, CDR1 is MNHEY, CDR2 SMNVEV (reference sequence).

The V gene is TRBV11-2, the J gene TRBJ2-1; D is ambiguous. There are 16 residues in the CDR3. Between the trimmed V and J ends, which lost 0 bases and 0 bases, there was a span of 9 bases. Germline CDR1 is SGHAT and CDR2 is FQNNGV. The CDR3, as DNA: TGTGCCAGCAGCTTAGAGGGCTGGAGCTCCTACAATGAGCAGTTCTTC. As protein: CASSLEGWSSYNEQFF.

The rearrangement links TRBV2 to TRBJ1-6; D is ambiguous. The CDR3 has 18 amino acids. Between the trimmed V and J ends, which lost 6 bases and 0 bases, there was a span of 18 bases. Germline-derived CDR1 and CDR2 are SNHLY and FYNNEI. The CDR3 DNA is TGTGCCAGCAGCGAGGGCGTTCCGCCGAGCTCCTATAATTCACCCCTCCACTTT. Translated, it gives CASSEGVPPSSYNSPLHF. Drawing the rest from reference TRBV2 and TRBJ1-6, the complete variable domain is EPEVTQTPSHQVTQMGQEVILRCVPISNHLYFYWYRQILGQKVEFLVSFYNNEISEKSEIFDDQFSVERPDGSNFTLKIRSTKLEDSAMYFCASSEGVPPSSYNSPLHFGNGTRLTVT.

The DNA for the CDR3 is TGTGCCAGCAGTTTAGTGGGGACTAGGAATGAGCAGTTCTTC. The encoded protein is CASSLVGTRNEQFF. This sequence joins TRBV27 and TRBJ2-1; 8 bases agree with TRBD2. Unmatched junction bases numbered 4, after V lost 2 bases and J lost 7 bases. The CDR3 length is 14 residues. Germline V CDR1 and CDR2: MNHEY, SMNVEV (reference sequence).

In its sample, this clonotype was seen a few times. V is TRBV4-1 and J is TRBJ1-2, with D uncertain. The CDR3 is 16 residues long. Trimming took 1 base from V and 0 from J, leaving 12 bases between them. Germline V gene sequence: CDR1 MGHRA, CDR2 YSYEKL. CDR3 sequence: CASSQGPRAPNYGYTF. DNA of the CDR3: TGCGCCAGCAGCCAAGGACCGAGGGCCCCTAACTATGGCTACACCTTC.

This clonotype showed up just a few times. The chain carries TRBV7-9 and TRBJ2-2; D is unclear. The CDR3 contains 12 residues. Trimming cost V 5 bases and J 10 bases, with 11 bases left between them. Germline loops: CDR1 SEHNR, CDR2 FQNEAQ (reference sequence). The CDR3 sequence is CASSPIVMELFF. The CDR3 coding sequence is TGTGCCAGCAGCCCAATAGTTATGGAGCTGTTTTTT.

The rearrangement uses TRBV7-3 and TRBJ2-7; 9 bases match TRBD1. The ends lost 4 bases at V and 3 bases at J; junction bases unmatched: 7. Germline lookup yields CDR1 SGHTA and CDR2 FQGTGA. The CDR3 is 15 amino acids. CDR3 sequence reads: CASSWGQGSYYEQYF. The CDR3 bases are TGTGCCAGCAGCTGGGGACAGGGTAGTTACTACGAGCAGTACTTC.

The CDR3 DNA is TGTGCCAGCGGTCTAGTCAGGGGGGGTTATGGCTACACCTTC. Protein product: CASGLVRGGYGYTF. The chain links TRBV27 to TRBJ1-2, with 7 positions matching TRBD1. The trim removed 8 bases at V and 5 bases at J, leaving 11 bases unmatched. There are 14 residues in the CDR3. The germline CDR1 and CDR2 sequences are MNHEY and SMNVEV (reference sequence).

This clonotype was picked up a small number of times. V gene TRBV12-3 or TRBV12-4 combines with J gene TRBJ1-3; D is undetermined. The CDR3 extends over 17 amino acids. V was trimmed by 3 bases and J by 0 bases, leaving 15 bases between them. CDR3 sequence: CASSFSPLGFSGNTIYF. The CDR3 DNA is TGTGCCAGCAGTTTTAGTCCTTTGGGGTTCTCTGGAAACACCATATATTTT.

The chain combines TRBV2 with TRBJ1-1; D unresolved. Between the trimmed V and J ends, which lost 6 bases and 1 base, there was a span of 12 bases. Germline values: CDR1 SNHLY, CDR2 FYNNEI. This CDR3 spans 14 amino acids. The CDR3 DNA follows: TGTGCCAGCAGGAAACCAGAGGGGAACACTGAAGCTTTCTTT. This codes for CASRKPEGNTEAFF.

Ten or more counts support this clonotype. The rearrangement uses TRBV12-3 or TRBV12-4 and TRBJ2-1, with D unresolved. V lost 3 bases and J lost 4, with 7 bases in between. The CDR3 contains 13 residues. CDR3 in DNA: TGTGCCAGCAGTTTTACCCCTTACAATGAGCAGTTCTTC. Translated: CASSFTPYNEQFF.